This T cell receptor (beta chain) was captured by sequencing in a study of identical twins. CDR1 DFQATT and CDR2 SNEGSKA come from the germline V gene (reference sequence). This CDR3 region has 15 residues. V lost 7 bases to trimming and J lost 0 bases, with 16 bases between them. TCRdb used MiXCR to reprocess the 5' RACE reads, holding one entry per CDR3 protein. The repertoire has roughly 500,000 distinct CDR3 sequences, roughly a fifth of them found once; the top ten carry under 0.95%. This clonotype showed up just a few times. Its antigen remains unknown. Study-wide findings and caveats: Without tracking the same donors, conclusions rested on cross-sectional statistical analysis.

These data are also associated with another study on T cells expressing NK-cell markers. This second report adds: Beta-chain profiling covered CD3+CD56+NKG2C+, CD3+CD56+NKG2C- and CD3+CD56-NKG2C+ sorted subsets. Several of the experiments relied on an anti-gamma-delta TCR antibody so that only alpha-beta TCR T cells were sorted. Whether expanded NKG2C+ T cell clones were HCMV specific stayed uncertain.

The TCR originated in a woman younger than 35 in good health. Sequenced material: CD4+ T cells sorted from blood. The genes are TRBV20-1 and TRBJ2-1; D is possibly TRBD2 (7 bases). For the CDR3, the DNA is TGCAGTGGCGCGGAGGGGGGGAGCTCCTACAATGAGCAGTTCTTC. Protein product: CSGAEGGSSYNEQFF.